This TCR beta chain was recorded in a study of blood T cells in healthy people across ages. The V gene's germline CDR1 is MNHEY and CDR2 SVGEGT. Trimming pared 4 bases from V and 11 bases from J, leaving 12 bases between. This CDR3 contains 12 residues. A J-beta primer mix and a sample-barcoded 5' primer were used in a second PCR of about 7 to 12 cycles. From the 5' RACE reads, TCRdb called clonotypes with MiXCR, one entry per CDR3 protein. The sample holds 650,000 to 950,000 distinct CDR3 sequences, approximately 44% seen once. Sequencing was done on a sample of blood. This receptor was taken from a man aged 55 to 69 in good health. J is TRBJ2-4 and V is TRBV6-2 or TRBV6-3, with D possibly called TRBD1 or TRBD2 (5 bases each). The CDR3: CASSWDGPLQYF. The CDR3 DNA reads as TGTGCCAGCAGTTGGGACGGCCCGCTTCAGTACTTC.